This T cell receptor (beta chain) was identified during a study of blood T cell repertoires in COVID-19. About the study: Whether acute or convalescent, the COVID-19 samples came from the United States, Italy and Spain.

The CDR3 runs 16 residues. V dropped 4 bases and J dropped 0; count of bases not matched to a gene: 3. In germline, CDR1 is SGDLS, CDR2 YYNGEE. The repertoire was sequenced with immunoSEQ multiplex PCR; TCRdb's copy has only in-frame clones and lacks some. The profile shows some 400,000 clones, around 87% of them singletons. This study enrolled people aged roughly 18 to 90 from about 26 US geographic areas. The source of this sequence is a young man who had recovered from COVID-19. The genes are TRBV9 and TRBJ2-3, with TRBD2 identical over 12 bases. The specimen was PBMCs or T cells enriched from blood (not recorded which). The CDR3 spells CASSPLAGGSTDTQYF. The DNA of the CDR3 is TGTGCCAGCAGCCCCCTAGCGGGAGGGAGCACAGATACGCAGTATTTT.